These T cell receptor beta chains were read from a single sample in a study of blood T cell repertoires in COVID-19. Measured with immunoSEQ multiplex PCR; TCRdb has only the in-frame clones, and not every one. Here the sample spans about 300,000 clones, 85% to 90% being singletons. Sample: PBMCs or T cells enriched from blood (not recorded which). These receptors came from a young woman with acute COVID-19. Each CDR3 is given without its conserved first and last residue. Each record gives: clone size, D gene, J gene, CDR3 length, V gene, CDR3 protein. A D gene is named only where the DNA matches it firmly. Only some rows state a clone size, as once, few, many or a class for expanded clones.

>once|TRBD2|TRBJ2-1|12|TRBV6-4
ASSAGTSGNEQF
>NA|TRBD2|TRBJ2-1|13|TRBV5-6
ASSPLAGPRNEQF
>NA|TRBD2|TRBJ2-3|15|TRBV11-2
ASSSKLAGEGGDTQY
>many|NA|TRBJ1-1|11|TRBV28
ASRNPGLPKAF
>NA|NA|TRBJ1-2|12|TRBV6-5
ASSKDSGAYGYT
>NA|NA|TRBJ1-1|13|TRBV6-5
ASDRSSLGGTEAF
>NA|NA|TRBJ2-7|12|TRBV15
ATSRGFGTYEQY
>NA|TRBD1|TRBJ2-1|12|TRBV2
ASSDRQGGNEQF
>NA|TRBD1|TRBJ1-2|13|TRBV27
ASSFRQGGNYGYT
>NA|NA|TRBJ2-1|13|TRBV9
ASSVQGGVYNEQF
>NA|NA|TRBJ1-1|10|TRBV28
ASSLTGHRAF
>NA|TRBD1|TRBJ1-1|14|TRBV18
ASSPMRGQANTEAF
>NA|NA|TRBJ2-3|12|TRBV29-1
SVEDRVGTDTQY
>NA|NA|TRBJ1-6|12|TRBV25-1
ASTLGLNNSPLH
>NA|TRBD1|TRBJ1-2|12|TRBV5-1
ASSSGTANYGYT
>NA|NA|TRBJ1-5|13|TRBV6-5
ASSYRGLANQPQH
>NA|NA|TRBJ1-4|16|TRBV6-1
ASSDTTTRWGVNEKLF